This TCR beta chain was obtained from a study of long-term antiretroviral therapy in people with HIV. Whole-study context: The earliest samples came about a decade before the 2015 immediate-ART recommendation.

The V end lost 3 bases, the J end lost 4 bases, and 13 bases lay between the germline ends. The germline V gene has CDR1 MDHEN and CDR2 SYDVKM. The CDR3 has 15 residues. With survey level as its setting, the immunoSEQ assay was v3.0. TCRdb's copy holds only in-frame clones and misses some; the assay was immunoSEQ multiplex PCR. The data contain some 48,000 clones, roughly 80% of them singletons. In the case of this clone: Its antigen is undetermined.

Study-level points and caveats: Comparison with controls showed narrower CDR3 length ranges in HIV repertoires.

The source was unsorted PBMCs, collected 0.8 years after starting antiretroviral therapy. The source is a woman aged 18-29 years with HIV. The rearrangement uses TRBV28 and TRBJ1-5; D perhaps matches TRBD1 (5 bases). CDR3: CASSFWGVKNQPQHF. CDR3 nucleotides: TGTGCCAGCAGTTTCTGGGGGGTGAAAAATCAGCCCCAGCATTTT. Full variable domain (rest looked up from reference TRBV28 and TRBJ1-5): DVKVTQSSRYLVKRTGEKVFLECVQDMDHENMFWYRQDPGLGLRLIYFSYDVKMKEKGDIPEGYSVSREKKERFSLILESASTNQTSMYLCASSFWGVKNQPQHFGDGTRLSIL.